This is a list of T cell receptor beta chains from one sample in a study of CD8 T cells in ankylosing spondylitis. TCRdb recomputed calls from the 5' RACE reads with MiXCR, one row per CDR3 protein. In the table there are 310,000 or so distinct CDR3 sequences, 15% to 20% of which are singletons. The sequenced sample was blood, either unsorted or a sorted T cell fraction (not recorded which). The source is a male donor with ankylosing spondylitis or in good health (not recorded which). The CDR3 runs from the conserved cysteine through the conserved F or W. A D gene is named only where the DNA matches it firmly. Size tells how often a clone was seen (once, few, many) or the class of an expanded clone, and some rows leave it out.

size	V	J	D	CDR3	DNA
-	TRBV5-6	TRBJ1-2	-	CASSLGSADPNYGYTF	TGTGCCAGCAGCTTGGGGTCAGCGGACCCTAACTATGGCTACACCTTC
many	TRBV29-1	TRBJ2-2	-	CSVGYSGENTGELFF	TGCAGCGTGGGATATAGCGGAGAGAACACCGGGGAGCTGTTTTTT
-	TRBV20-1	TRBJ2-3	-	CSATGAYTDTQYF	TGCAGTGCTACCGGGGCCTACACAGATACGCAGTATTTT
-	TRBV7-8	TRBJ1-1	TRBD1	CASSSGQGVDTEAFF	TGTGCCAGCAGCTCCGGACAGGGTGTGGACACTGAAGCTTTCTTT
many	TRBV4-1	TRBJ1-1	-	CASKGHLNTEAFF	TGCGCCAGCAAGGGGCACTTGAACACTGAAGCTTTCTTT
-	TRBV19	TRBJ1-4	-	CASRKPDEKLFF	TGTGCCAGTAGGAAGCCCGATGAAAAACTGTTTTTT
-	TRBV20-1	TRBJ1-6	TRBD1	CSAWDRDPSPLHF	TGCAGTGCCTGGGACAGAGATCCTTCACCCCTCCACTTT
many	TRBV6-5	TRBJ2-6	-	CASSYGLGRSGANVLTF	TGTGCCAGCAGTTATGGACTCGGAAGGTCTGGGGCCAACGTCCTGACTTTC
few	TRBV27	TRBJ2-3	TRBD2	CASSTTRLAGDADTQYF	TGTGCCAGCAGTACCACCCGACTAGCGGGGGATGCAGATACGCAGTATTTT
-	TRBV10-3	TRBJ2-2	TRBD1	CANYSVSANGTEVPGELFF	TGTGCCAACTACTCTGTGTCGGCAAACGGGACAGAGGTTCCCGGGGAGCTGTTTTTT
-	TRBV2	TRBJ1-6	TRBD1	CASSLEGQGIPRNSPLHF	TGTGCCAGCAGTCTAGAGGGACAGGGAATACCGCGTAATTCACCCCTCCACTTT
-	TRBV7-3	TRBJ2-3	-	CASKLAVNTDTQYF	TGTGCCAGCAAGTTGGCGGTTAACACAGATACGCAGTATTTT
many	TRBV5-6	TRBJ2-1	-	CASSHVPNEQFF	TGTGCCAGCAGCCACGTTCCCAATGAGCAGTTCTTC
few	TRBV10-3	TRBJ1-3	-	CAIKAGLENGNTIYF	TGTGCCATCAAGGCAGGGTTAGAAAACGGAAACACCATATATTTT
-	TRBV4-1	TRBJ1-1	-	CASSQRDSDTEAFF	TGCGCCAGCAGCCAAAGGGACTCCGACACTGAAGCTTTCTTT
many	TRBV5-5	TRBJ1-5	-	CASSLQGGGNQPQHF	TGTGCCAGCAGCTTACAGGGTGGGGGCAATCAGCCCCAGCATTTT
-	TRBV10-3	TRBJ1-1	TRBD1	CAISGTGGNEAFF	TGTGCCATCAGCGGAACAGGGGGCAATGAAGCTTTCTTT
-	TRBV29-1	TRBJ1-2	-	CSVEDRGRYGYTF	TGCAGCGTTGAAGATAGGGGAAGATATGGCTACACCTTC
-	TRBV12-3/TRBV12-4	TRBJ2-2	-	CASSLGQGGELFF	TGTGCCAGCAGTTTAGGGCAGGGCGGGGAGCTGTTTTTT
many	TRBV29-1	TRBJ2-3	-	CSVEDHGVRGDTQYF	TGCAGCGTTGAAGATCATGGGGTAAGAGGTGATACGCAGTATTTT
few	TRBV5-1	TRBJ1-1	TRBD1	CASSITGVGTEAFF	TGCGCCAGCAGCATTACAGGGGTCGGGACTGAAGCTTTCTTT
many	TRBV5-4	TRBJ1-6	TRBD1	CASSLTGANSPLHF	TGTGCCAGCAGCTTGACAGGGGCTAATTCACCCCTCCACTTT
many	TRBV5-1	TRBJ2-1	TRBD2	CASSLEFERGHEQFF	TGCGCCAGCAGCCTGGAGTTCGAGCGGGGGCATGAGCAGTTCTTC
once	TRBV7-9	TRBJ2-1	TRBD1	CASSLGQQNEQFF	TGTGCCAGCAGCTTGGGACAGCAAAATGAGCAGTTCTTC
few	TRBV12-3/TRBV12-4	TRBJ2-5	TRBD2	CASTKVAGGPKETQYF	TGTGCCAGCACCAAGGTGGCGGGAGGGCCGAAAGAGACCCAGTACTTC
-	TRBV7-7	TRBJ2-5	TRBD2	CASSSISGKTQYF	TGTGCTAGCAGCTCAATAAGCGGGAAGACCCAGTACTTC
few	TRBV15	TRBJ1-5	-	CATSRVGNNQPQHF	TGTGCCACCAGCAGAGTGGGTAACAATCAGCCCCAGCATTTT
once	TRBV20-1	TRBJ2-1	-	CSARDRRAFNEQFF	TGCAGTGCTAGAGACAGGAGAGCATTCAATGAGCAGTTCTTT
few	TRBV28	TRBJ2-1	-	CASSSTRKRTYNEQFF	TGTGCCAGCAGTTCTACTAGAAAAAGGACCTACAATGAGCAGTTCTTC
-	TRBV6-1	TRBJ1-1	-	CASIIAGNTEAFF	TGTGCCAGCATTATAGCAGGGAACACTGAAGCTTTCTTT
-	TRBV25-1	TRBJ1-4	-	CASRAGLGDATNEKLFF	TGTGCCAGCAGGGCCGGCCTTGGGGATGCAACTAATGAAAAACTGTTTTTT
few	TRBV5-1	TRBJ2-1	-	CASSLGQASYNEQFF	TGCGCCAGCAGCTTGGGACAGGCCTCCTACAATGAGCAGTTCTTC
-	TRBV3-1	TRBJ1-6	-	CASSPEGESPLHF	TGTGCCAGCAGCCCGGAGGGGGAATCACCCCTCCACTTT
many	TRBV20-1	TRBJ2-1	-	CSARDLRGAQVYNEQFF	TGCAGTGCTAGAGATCTTCGGGGGGCGCAGGTTTACAATGAGCAGTTCTTC
-	TRBV29-1	TRBJ2-1	-	CSVEAGARIYNEQFF	TGCAGCGTTGAAGCGGGGGCCCGTATATACAATGAGCAGTTCTTC
few	TRBV6-4	TRBJ1-4	TRBD1	CASSPRDRNEKLFF	TGTGCCAGCAGCCCCCGGGACAGGAACGAAAAACTGTTTTTT
few	TRBV20-1	TRBJ2-1	TRBD1	CSAAKTGVPLGSPLFSYNEQFF	TGCAGTGCGGCTAAGACAGGGGTCCCACTCGGATCCCCCTTATTCTCCTACAATGAGCAGTTCTTC
many	TRBV12-3/TRBV12-4	TRBJ1-6	-	CASRGANSPLHF	TGTGCCAGCAGGGGGGCTAATTCACCCCTCCACTTT
few	TRBV7-8	TRBJ2-2	-	CASSLAHGVATGELFF	TGTGCCAGCAGCTTAGCGCACGGGGTGGCCACCGGGGAGCTGTTTTTT
many	TRBV10-3	TRBJ2-3	-	CAISESKADTQYF	TGTGCCATCAGTGAGTCGAAGGCAGATACGCAGTATTTT
-	TRBV7-8	TRBJ2-2	-	CASSQLQGTGELFF	TGTGCCAGCAGCCAACTACAGGGCACCGGGGAGCTGTTTTTT
many	TRBV29-1	TRBJ1-2	TRBD1	CSVGTGGYYGYTF	TGCAGCGTTGGTACAGGGGGCTACTATGGCTACACCTTC
many	TRBV28	TRBJ2-4	-	CASSFPLGTHIQYF	TGTGCCAGCAGTTTTCCCCTTGGCACCCACATTCAGTACTTC
-	TRBV5-1	TRBJ2-3	-	CASSFGFSDTQYF	TGCGCCAGCAGCTTCGGGTTTTCAGATACGCAGTATTTT
-	TRBV28	TRBJ1-6	TRBD1	CASGQGNSPLHF	TGTGCCAGCGGACAGGGTAATTCACCCCTCCACTTT
-	TRBV29-1	TRBJ2-5	-	CSVEDSGRGDQETQYF	TGCAGCGTTGAAGATTCGGGCAGGGGCGACCAAGAGACCCAGTACTTC
many	TRBV6-1	TRBJ2-1	-	CASSRQGPYNEQFF	TGTGCCAGCAGTAGGCAGGGGCCGTACAATGAGCAGTTCTTC
-	TRBV7-2	TRBJ2-1	-	CASSFTGPPGNEQFF	TGTGCCAGCAGCTTTACAGGGCCCCCCGGCAATGAGCAGTTCTTC
many	TRBV20-1	TRBJ2-4	-	CSAREPSSAAKNIQYF	TGCAGTGCTAGAGAACCCTCTAGCGCGGCCAAAAACATTCAGTACTTC
-	TRBV5-1	TRBJ2-3	TRBD2	CASSLAAGGDTQYF	TGCGCCAGCAGCTTGGCCGCGGGGGGAGATACGCAGTATTTT
few	TRBV7-3	TRBJ2-5	-	CASSLTGGQQETQYF	TGTGCCAGCAGCTTAACAGGGGGACAACAAGAGACCCAGTACTTC
-	TRBV29-1	TRBJ2-1	TRBD1	CSVEVSGGFYEQFF	TGCAGCGTTGAAGTATCAGGGGGCTTTTATGAGCAGTTCTTC